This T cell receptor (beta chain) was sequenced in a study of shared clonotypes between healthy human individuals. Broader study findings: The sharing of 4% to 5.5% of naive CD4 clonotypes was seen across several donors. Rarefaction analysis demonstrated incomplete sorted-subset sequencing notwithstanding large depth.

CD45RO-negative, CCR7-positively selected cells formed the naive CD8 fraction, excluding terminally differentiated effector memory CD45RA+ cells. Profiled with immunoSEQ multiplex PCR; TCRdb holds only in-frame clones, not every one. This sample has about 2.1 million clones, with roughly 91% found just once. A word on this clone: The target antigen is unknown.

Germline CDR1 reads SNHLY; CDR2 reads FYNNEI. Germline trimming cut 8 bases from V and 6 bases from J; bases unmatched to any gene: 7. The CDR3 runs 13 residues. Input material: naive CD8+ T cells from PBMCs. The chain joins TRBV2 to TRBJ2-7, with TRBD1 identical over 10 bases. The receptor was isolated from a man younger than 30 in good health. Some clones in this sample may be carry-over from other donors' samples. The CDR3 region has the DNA TGTGCCAGCTTGCGGGACAGGGGCGTCGAGCAGTACTTC. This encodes CASLRDRGVEQYF. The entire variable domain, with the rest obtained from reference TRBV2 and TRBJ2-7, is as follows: EPEVTQTPSHQVTQMGQEVILRCVPISNHLYFYWYRQILGQKVEFLVSFYNNEISEKSEIFDDQFSVERPDGSNFTLKIRSTKLEDSAMYFCASLRDRGVEQYFGPGTRLTVT.